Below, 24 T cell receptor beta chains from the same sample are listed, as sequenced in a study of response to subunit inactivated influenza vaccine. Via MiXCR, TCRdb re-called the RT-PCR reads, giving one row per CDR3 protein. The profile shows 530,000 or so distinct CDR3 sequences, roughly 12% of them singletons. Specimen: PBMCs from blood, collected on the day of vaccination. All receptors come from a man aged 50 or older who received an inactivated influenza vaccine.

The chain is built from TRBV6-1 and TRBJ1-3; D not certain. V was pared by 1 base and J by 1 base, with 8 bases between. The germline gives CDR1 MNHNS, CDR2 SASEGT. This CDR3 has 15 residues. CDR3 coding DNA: TGTGCCAGCAGTGAAGGGACCCTTTCTGGAAACACCATATATTTT. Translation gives CASSEGTLSGNTIYF.

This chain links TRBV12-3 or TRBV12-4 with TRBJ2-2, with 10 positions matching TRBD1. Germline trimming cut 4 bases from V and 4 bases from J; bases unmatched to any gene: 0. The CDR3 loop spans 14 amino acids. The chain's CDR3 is CASSWDRGTGELFF. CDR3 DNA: TGTGCCAGCAGTTGGGACAGGGGCACCGGGGAGCTGTTTTTT.

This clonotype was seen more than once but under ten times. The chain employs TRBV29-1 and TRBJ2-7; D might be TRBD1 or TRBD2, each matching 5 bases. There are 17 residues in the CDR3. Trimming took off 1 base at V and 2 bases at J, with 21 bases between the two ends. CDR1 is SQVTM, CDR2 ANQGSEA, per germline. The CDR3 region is CSVEGVPKGTDPYEQYF. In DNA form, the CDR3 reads TGCAGCGTTGAAGGAGTTCCAAAAGGGACCGACCCCTACGAGCAGTACTTC.

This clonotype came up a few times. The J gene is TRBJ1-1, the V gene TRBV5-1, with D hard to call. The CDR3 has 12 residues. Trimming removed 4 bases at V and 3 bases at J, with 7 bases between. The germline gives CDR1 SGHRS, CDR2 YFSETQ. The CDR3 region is CASSEGYTEAFF. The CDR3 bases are TGCGCCAGCAGCGAGGGTTACACTGAAGCTTTCTTT. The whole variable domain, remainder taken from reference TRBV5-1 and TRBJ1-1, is KAGVTQTPRYLIKTRGQQVTLSCSPISGHRSVSWYQQTPGQGLQFLFEYFSETQRNKGNFPGRFSGRQFSNSRSEMNVSTLELGDSALYLCASSEGYTEAFFGQGTRLTVV.

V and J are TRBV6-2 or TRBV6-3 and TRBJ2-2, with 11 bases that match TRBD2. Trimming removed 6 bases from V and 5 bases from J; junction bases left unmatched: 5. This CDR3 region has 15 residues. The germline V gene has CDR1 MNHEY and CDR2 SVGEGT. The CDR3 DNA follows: TGTGCCAGCAGAATAGGGACTAGCGGTACCGGGGAGCTGTTTTTT. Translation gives CASRIGTSGTGELFF.

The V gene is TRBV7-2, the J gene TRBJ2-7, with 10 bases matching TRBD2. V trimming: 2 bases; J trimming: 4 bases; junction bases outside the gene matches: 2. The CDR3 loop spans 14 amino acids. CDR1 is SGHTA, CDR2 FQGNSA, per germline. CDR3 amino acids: CASSLLAGVYEQYF. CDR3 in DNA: TGTGCCAGCAGCTTACTAGCGGGGGTTTACGAGCAGTACTTC. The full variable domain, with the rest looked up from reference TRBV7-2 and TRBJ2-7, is GAGVSQSPSNKVTEKGKDVELRCDPISGHTALYWYRQSLGQGLEFLIYFQGNSAPDKSGLPSDRFSAERTGGSVSTLTIQRTQQEDSAVYLCASSLLAGVYEQYFGPGTRLTVT.

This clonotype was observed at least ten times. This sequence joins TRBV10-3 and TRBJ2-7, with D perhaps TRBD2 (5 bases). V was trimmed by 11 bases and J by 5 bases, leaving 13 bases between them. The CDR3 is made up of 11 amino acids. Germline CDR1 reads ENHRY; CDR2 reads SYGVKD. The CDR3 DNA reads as TGTGCCGCCTGGGGAGACGACGAGCAGTACTTC. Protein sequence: CAAWGDDEQYF.

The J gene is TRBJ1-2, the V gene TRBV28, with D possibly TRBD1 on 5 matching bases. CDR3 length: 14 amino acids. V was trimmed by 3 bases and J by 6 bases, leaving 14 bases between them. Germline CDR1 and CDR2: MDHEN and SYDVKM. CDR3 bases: TGTGCCAGCAGTTTCGGTCTGGGGGGGAATGGCTACACCTTC. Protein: CASSFGLGGNGYTF.

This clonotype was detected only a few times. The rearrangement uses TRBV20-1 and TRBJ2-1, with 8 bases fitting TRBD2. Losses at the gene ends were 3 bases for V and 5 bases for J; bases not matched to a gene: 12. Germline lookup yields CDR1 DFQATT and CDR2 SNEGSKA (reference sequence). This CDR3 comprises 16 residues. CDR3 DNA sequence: TGCAGTGCTAGTTCACTAACGGGGGGGCCCAACAATGAGCAGTTCTTC. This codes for CSASSLTGGPNNEQFF.

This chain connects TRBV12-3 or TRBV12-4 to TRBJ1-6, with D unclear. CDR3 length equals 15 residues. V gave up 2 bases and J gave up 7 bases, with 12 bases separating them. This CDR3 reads CASSLSQLNNSPLHF. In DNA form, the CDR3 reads TGTGCCAGCAGTTTATCCCAGTTAAACAATTCACCCCTCCACTTT.

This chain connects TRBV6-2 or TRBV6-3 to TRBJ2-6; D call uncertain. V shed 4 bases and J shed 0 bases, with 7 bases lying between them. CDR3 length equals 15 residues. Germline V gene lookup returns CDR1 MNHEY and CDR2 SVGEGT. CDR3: CASSSVDSGANVLTF. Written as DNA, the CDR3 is TGTGCCAGCAGTTCAGTGGACTCTGGGGCCAACGTCCTGACTTTC.

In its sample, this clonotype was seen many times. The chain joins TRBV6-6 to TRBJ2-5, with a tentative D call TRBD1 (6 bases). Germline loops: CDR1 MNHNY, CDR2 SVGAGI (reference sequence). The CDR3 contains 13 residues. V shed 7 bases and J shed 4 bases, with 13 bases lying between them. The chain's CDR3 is CASTEPRGETQYF. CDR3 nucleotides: TGTGCCAGCACCGAACCCAGGGGAGAGACCCAGTACTTC.

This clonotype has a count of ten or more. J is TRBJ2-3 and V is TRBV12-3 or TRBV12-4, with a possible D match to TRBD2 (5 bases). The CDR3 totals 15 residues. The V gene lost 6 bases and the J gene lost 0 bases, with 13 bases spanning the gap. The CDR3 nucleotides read TGTGCCAGCAGCCGGAGCTGGACTAGCACAGATACGCAGTATTTT. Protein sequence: CASSRSWTSTDTQYF.

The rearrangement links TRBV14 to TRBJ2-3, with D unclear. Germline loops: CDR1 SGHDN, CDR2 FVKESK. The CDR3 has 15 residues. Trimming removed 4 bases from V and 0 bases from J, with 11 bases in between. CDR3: CASSRRMPSTDTQYF. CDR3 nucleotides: TGTGCCAGCAGCCGCCGAATGCCGAGCACAGATACGCAGTATTTT. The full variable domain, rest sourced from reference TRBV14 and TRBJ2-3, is EAGVTQFPSHSVIEKGQTVTLRCDPISGHDNLYWYRRVMGKEIKFLLHFVKESKQDESGMPNNRFLAERTGGTYSTLKVQPAELEDSGVYFCASSRRMPSTDTQYFGPGTRLTVL.

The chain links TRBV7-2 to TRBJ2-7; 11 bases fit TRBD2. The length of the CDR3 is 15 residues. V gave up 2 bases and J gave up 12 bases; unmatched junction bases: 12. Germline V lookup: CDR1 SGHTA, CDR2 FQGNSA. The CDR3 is CASSLLSTSGAILYF. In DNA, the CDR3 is TGTGCCAGCAGCTTATTGTCGACTAGCGGGGCAATACTGTACTTC.

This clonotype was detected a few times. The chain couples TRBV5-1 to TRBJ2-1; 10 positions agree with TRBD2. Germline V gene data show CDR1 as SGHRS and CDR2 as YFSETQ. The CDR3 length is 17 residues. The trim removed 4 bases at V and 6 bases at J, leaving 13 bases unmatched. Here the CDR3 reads CASSPDSTSGMLNEQFF. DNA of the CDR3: TGCGCCAGCAGCCCGGACTCTACTAGCGGGATGCTCAATGAGCAGTTCTTC.

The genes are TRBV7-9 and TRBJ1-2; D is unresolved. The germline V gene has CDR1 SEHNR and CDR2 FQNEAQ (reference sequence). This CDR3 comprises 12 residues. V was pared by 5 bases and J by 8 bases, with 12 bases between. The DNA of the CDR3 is TGTGCCAGCAGCCGAGATTTGAAAGGCTACACCTTC. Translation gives CASSRDLKGYTF.

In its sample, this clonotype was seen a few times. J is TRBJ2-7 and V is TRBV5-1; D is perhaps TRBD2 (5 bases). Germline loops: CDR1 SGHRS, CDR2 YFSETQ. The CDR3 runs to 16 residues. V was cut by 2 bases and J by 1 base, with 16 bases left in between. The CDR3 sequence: CASSLSLGSGSYEQYF. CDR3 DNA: TGCGCCAGCAGCTTAAGTTTGGGGAGTGGTTCCTACGAGCAGTACTTC.

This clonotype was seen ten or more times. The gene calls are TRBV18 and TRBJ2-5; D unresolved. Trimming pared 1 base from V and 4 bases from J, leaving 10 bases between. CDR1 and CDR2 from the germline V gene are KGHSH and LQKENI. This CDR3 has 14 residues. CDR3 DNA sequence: TGTGCCAGCTCACCACGGTCTTCGCGAGAGACCCAGTACTTC. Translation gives CASSPRSSRETQYF.

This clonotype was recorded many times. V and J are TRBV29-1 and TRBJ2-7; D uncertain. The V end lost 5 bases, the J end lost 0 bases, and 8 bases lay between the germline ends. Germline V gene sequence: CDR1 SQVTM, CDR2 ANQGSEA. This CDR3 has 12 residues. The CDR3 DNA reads TGCAGCGTTTTACGGAACTCCTACGAGCAGTACTTC. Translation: CSVLRNSYEQYF.

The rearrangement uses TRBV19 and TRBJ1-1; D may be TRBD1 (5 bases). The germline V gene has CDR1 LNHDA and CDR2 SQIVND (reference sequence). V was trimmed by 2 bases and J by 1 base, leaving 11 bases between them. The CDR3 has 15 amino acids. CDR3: CASSIHLGANTEAFF. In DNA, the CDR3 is TGTGCCAGTAGTATACACCTCGGGGCGAACACTGAAGCTTTCTTT.

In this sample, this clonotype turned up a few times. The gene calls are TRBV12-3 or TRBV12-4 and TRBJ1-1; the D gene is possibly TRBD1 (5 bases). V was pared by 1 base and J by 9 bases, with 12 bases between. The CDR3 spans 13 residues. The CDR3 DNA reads TGTGCCAGCAGTTTAGGGGGGAGGGAACAAGCTTTCTTT. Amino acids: CASSLGGREQAFF.

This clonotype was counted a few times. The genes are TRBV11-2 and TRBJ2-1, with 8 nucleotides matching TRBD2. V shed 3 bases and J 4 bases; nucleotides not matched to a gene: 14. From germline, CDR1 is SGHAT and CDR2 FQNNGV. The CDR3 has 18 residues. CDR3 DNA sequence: TGTGCCAGCAGCTTCACTAGACTAGCGCCGATGGTTTACAATGAGCAGTTCTTC. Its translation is CASSFTRLAPMVYNEQFF.

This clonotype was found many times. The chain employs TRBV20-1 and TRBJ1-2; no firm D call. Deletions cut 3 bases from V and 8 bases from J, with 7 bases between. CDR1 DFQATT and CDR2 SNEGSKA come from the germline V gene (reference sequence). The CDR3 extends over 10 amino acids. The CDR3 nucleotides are TGCAGTGCTAGTACTTCCGGCTACACCTTC. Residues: CSASTSGYTF.